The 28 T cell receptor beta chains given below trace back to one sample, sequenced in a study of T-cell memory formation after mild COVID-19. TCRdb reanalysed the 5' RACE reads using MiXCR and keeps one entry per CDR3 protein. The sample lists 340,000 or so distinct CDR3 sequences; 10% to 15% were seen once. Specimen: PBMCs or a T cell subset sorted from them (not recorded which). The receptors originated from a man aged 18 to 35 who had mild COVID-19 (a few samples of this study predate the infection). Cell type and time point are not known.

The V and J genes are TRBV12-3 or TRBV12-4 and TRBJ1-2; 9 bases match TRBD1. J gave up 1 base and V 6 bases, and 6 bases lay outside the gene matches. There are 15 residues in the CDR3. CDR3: CASRSTGGDNYGYTF. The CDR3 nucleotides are TGTGCCAGCAGGTCCACAGGGGGCGATAACTATGGCTACACCTTC.

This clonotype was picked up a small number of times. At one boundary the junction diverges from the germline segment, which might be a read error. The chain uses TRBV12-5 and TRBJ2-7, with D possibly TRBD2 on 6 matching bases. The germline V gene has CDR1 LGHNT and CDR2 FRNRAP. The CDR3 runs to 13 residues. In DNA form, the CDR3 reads TGTGCTAGTGGCTTGGTCGGAGCGGGCGAGCAGTACTTC. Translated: CASGLVGAGEQYF.

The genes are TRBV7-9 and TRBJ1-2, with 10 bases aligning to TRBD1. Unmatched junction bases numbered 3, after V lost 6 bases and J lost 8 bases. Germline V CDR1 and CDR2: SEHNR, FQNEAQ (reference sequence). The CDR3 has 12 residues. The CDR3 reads CASRGQGRGYTF. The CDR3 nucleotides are TGTGCCAGCAGGGGACAGGGGCGCGGCTACACCTTC.

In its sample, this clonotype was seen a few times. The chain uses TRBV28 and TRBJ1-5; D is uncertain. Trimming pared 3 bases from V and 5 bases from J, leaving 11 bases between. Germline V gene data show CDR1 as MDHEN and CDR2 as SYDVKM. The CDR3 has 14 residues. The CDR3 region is CASSFVYSHQPQHF. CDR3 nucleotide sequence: TGTGCCAGCAGTTTTGTGTACTCCCATCAGCCCCAGCATTTT.

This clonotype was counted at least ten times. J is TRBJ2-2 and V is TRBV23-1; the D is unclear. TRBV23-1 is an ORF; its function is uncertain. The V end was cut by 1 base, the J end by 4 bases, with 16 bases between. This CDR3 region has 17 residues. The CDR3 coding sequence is TGCGCCAGCAGTCAATTCGGCGGTTCTTCGGTCACCGGGGAGCTGTTTTTT. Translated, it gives CASSQFGGSSVTGELFF.

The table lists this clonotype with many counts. The CDR3 DNA reads as TGTGCCAGCAGCCAGACAGGGGTAGAAGATACGCAGTATTTT. Amino acids: CASSQTGVEDTQYF. The V and J genes are TRBV7-7 and TRBJ2-3; 8 nucleotides match TRBD1. The germline V gene has CDR1 SSHAT and CDR2 FNYEAQ (reference sequence). The CDR3 has 14 residues. V shed 5 bases, J shed 5 bases, and the junction held 6 bases outside the gene matches. The full variable domain, completed using reference TRBV7-7 and TRBJ2-3, is GAGVSQSPRYKVTKRGQDVTLRCDPISSHATLYWYQQALGQGPEFLTYFNYEAQPDKSGLPSDRFSAERPEGSISTLTIQRTEQRDSAMYRCASSQTGVEDTQYFGPGTRLTVL.

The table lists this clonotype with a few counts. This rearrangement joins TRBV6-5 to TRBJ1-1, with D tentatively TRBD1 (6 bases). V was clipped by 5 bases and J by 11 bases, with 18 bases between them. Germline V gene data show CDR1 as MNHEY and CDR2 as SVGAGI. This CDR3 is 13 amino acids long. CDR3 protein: CASSPSHGGHAFF. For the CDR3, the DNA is TGTGCCAGCAGTCCTAGCCATGGGGGGCACGCTTTCTTT.

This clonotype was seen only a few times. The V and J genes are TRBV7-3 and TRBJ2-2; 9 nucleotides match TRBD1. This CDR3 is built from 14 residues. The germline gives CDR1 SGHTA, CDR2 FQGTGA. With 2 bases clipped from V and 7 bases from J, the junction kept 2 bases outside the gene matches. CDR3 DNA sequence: TGTGCCAGCAGCTTAGGACAGGGGTTCGGGGAGCTGTTTTTT. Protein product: CASSLGQGFGELFF. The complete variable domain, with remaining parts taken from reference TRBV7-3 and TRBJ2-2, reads GAGVSQTPSNKVTEKGKYVELRCDPISGHTALYWYRQSLGQGPEFLIYFQGTGAADDSGLPNDRFFAVRPEGSVSTLKIQRTERGDSAVYLCASSLGQGFGELFFGEGSRLTVL.

The CDR3 nucleotides are TGCAGTGCTAGTAGGTTTAACTATGGCTACACCTTC. Protein sequence: CSASRFNYGYTF. The chain links TRBV20-1 to TRBJ1-2; D not resolved. The CDR3 sequence is 12 residues long. The germline V gene has CDR1 DFQATT and CDR2 SNEGSKA (reference sequence). V gave up 3 bases and J gave up 1 base, with 6 bases separating them.

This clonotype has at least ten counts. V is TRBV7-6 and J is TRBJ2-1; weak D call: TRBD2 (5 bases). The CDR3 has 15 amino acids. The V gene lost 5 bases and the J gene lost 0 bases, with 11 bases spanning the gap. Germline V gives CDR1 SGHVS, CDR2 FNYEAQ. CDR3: CASSTGGSSYNEQFF. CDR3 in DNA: TGTGCCAGCAGCACCGGAGGAAGCTCCTACAATGAGCAGTTCTTC.

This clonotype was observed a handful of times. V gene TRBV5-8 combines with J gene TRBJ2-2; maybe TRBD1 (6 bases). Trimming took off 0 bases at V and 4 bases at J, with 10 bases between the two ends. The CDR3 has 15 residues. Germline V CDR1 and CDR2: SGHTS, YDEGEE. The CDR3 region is CASSLDRVLTGELFF. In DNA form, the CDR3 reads TGTGCCAGCAGCTTGGACAGGGTCCTCACCGGGGAGCTGTTTTTT.

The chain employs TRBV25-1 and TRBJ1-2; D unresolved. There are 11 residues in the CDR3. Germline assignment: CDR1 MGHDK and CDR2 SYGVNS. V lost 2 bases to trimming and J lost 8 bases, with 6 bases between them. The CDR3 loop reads CASSEQGGYTF. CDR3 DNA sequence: TGTGCCAGCAGTGAACAAGGAGGCTACACCTTC.

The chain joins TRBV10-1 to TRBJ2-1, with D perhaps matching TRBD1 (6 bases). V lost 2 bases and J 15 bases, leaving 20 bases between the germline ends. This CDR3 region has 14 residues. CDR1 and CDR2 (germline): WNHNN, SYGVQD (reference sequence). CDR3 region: CASSESRTASNRFF. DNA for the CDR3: TGCGCCAGCAGTGAGAGCCGGACAGCAAGTAATCGGTTCTTC.

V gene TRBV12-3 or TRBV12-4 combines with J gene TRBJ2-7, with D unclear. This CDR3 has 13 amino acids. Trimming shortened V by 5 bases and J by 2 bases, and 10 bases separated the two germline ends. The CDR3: CASSPRVPYEQYF. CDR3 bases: TGTGCCAGCAGTCCCCGGGTCCCCTACGAGCAGTACTTC.

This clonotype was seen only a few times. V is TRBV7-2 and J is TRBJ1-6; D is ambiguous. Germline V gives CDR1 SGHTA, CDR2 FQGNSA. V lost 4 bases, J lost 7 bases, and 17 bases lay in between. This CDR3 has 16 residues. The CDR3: CASSSPPGVRNSPLHF. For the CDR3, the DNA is TGTGCCAGCAGCTCCCCCCCCGGGGTTCGCAATTCACCCCTCCACTTT.

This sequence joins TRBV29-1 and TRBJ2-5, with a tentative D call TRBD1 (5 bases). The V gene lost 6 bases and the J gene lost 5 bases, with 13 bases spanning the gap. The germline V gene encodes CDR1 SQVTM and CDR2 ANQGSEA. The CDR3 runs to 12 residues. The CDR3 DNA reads TGCAGCGTGGGGCCTCTGGGGGAGACCCAGTACTTC. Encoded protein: CSVGPLGETQYF.

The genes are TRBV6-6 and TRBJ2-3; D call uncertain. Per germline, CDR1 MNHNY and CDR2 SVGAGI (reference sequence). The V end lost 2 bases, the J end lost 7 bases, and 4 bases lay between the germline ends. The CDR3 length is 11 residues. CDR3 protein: CASSYSHTQYF. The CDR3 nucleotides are TGTGCCAGCAGTTACAGCCATACGCAGTATTTT.

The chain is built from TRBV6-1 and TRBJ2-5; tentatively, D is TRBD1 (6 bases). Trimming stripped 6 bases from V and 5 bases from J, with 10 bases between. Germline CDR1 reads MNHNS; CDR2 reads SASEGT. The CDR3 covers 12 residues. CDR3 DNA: TGTGCCAGCAGACGGACAGCCGAGACCCAGTACTTC. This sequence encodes CASRRTAETQYF.

The CDR3 loop is CSPTIYNEQFF. Here the CDR3 DNA reads TGCAGCCCGACGATCTACAATGAGCAGTTCTTC. The rearrangement links TRBV29-1 to TRBJ2-1; unclear D gene. Germline-derived CDR1 and CDR2 are SQVTM and ANQGSEA. This CDR3 contains 11 residues. V lost 8 bases, J lost 3 bases, and 8 bases lay in between.

This chain's CDR3 is CASSSTGAGTEAFF. In DNA, the CDR3 is TGTGCCAGCAGTTCCACGGGGGCGGGCACTGAAGCTTTCTTT. The chain carries TRBV6-5 and TRBJ1-1; weak D call: TRBD1 (6 bases). Germline assignment: CDR1 MNHEY and CDR2 SVGAGI. The V end was cut by 4 bases, the J end by 4 bases, with 13 bases between. The CDR3 runs 14 residues.

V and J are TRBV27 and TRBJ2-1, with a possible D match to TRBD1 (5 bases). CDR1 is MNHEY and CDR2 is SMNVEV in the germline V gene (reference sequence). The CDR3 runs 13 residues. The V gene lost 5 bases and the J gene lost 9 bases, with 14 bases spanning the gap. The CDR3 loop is CASSLGRRGEQFF. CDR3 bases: TGTGCCAGCAGTCTCGGACGAAGGGGTGAGCAGTTCTTC.

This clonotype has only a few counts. CDR3 region: CASSYSFQETQYF. Written as DNA, the CDR3 is TGTGCCAGCAGTTACTCGTTCCAAGAGACCCAGTACTTC. The chain uses TRBV6-5 and TRBJ2-5, with D unresolved. The length of the CDR3 is 13 residues. Per the germline V gene, CDR1 is MNHEY and CDR2 is SVGAGI. The V gene lost 0 bases and the J gene lost 1 base, with 3 bases spanning the gap.

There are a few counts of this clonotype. In nucleotides, the CDR3 is TGTGCCAGCAGGTATCTAAGGAATGAGCAGTTCTTC. Its translation: CASRYLRNEQFF. This chain links TRBV28 with TRBJ2-1; D ambiguous. The CDR3 sequence is 12 residues long. Germline CDR1 is MDHEN and CDR2 is SYDVKM. V was pared by 6 bases and J by 7 bases, with 10 bases between.

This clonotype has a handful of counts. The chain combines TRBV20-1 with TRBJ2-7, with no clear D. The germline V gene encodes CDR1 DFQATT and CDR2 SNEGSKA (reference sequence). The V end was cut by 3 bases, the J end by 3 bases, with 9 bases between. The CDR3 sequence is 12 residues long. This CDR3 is CSARGWDYEQYV. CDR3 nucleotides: TGCAGTGCTAGGGGTTGGGACTACGAGCAGTACGTC.

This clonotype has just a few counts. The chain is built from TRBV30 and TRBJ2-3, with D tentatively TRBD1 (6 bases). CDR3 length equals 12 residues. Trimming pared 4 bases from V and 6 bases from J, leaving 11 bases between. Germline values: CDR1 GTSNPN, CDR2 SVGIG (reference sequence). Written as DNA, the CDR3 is TGTGCCTGGACAGGGGTAGGGGATACGCAGTATTTT. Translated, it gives CAWTGVGDTQYF.

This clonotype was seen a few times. This CDR3 is CASRTGTGNYEQYF. CDR3 coding DNA: TGTGCCAGCAGGACCGGGACAGGCAACTACGAGCAGTACTTC. The rearrangement links TRBV12-3 or TRBV12-4 to TRBJ2-7; 8 nucleotides line up with TRBD1. The V segment lost 6 bases and the J segment 3 bases; nucleotides outside the gene matches: 7. The CDR3 totals 14 residues.

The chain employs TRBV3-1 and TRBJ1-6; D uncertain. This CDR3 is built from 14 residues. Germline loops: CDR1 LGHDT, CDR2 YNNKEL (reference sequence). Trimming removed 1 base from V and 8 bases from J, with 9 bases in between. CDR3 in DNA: TGTGCCAGCAGCCAAGTTAGGAGCGATTCACCCCTCCACTTT. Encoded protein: CASSQVRSDSPLHF.

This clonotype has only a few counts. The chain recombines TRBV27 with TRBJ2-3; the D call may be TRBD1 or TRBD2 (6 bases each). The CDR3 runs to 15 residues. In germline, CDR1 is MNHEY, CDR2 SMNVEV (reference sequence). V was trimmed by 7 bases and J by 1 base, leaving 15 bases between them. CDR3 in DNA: TGTGCCAGCACCTTCGGAGGGGGTCGCACAGATACGCAGTATTTT. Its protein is CASTFGGGRTDTQYF.